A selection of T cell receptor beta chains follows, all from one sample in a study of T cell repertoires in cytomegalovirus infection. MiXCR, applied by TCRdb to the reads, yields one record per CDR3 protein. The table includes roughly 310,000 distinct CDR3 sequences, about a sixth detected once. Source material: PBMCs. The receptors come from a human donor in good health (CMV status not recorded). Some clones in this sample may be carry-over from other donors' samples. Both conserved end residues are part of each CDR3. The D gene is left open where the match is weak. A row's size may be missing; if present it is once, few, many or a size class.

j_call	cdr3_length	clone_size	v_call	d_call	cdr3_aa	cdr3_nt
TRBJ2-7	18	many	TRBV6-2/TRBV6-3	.	CASSYSIGGLRTTYEQYF	TGTGCCAGCAGTTACTCGATTGGGGGACTCCGAACAACCTACGAGCAGTACTTC
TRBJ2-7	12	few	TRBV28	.	CASSLRQYEQYF	TGTGCCAGCAGTTTAAGACAATACGAGCAGTACTTC
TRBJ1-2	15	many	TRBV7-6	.	CASSLGPWTLALWTF	TGTGCCAGCAGCTTAGGACCATGGACCTTGGCCTTGTGGACCTTC
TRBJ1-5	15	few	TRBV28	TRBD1	CASSSGQGNNQPQHF	TGTGCCAGCAGCTCGGGACAGGGAAACAATCAGCCCCAGCATTTT
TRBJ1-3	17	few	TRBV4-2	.	CASSQQDSTSSGNTIYF	TGTGCCAGCAGCCAACAGGACTCTACGAGCTCTGGAAACACCATATATTTT
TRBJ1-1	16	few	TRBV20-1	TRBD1	CSARRGTGAFNTEAFF	TGCAGTGCTAGACGAGGGACAGGGGCATTTAACACTGAAGCTTTCTTT
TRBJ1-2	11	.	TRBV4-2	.	CASSHLLGYTF	TGTGCCAGCAGCCATCTGCTTGGCTACACCTTC
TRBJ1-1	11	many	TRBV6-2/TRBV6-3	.	CASWGNTEAFF	TGTGCCAGCTGGGGGAACACTGAAGCTTTCTTT
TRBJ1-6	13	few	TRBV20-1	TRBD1	CSARDRADSPLHF	TGCAGTGCTAGGGACAGGGCGGATTCACCCCTCCACTTT
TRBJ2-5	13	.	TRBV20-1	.	CSAEGGPGETQYF	TGCAGTGCTGAGGGGGGGCCCGGAGAGACCCAGTACTTC
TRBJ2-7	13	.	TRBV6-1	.	CASSAGRSYEQYF	TGTGCCAGCAGTGCAGGACGGTCCTACGAGCAGTACTTC
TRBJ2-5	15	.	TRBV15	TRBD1	CATSRYRGRSETQYF	TGTGCCACCAGCCGATACAGGGGGCGCAGCGAGACCCAGTACTTC
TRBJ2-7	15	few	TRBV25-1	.	CASSESRGVGLEQYF	TGTGCCAGCAGTGAGTCAAGGGGAGTCGGGCTCGAGCAGTACTTC
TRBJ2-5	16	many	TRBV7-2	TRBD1	CASSLVTGAFQETQYF	TGTGCCAGCAGCTTAGTGACAGGGGCATTCCAAGAGACCCAGTACTTC
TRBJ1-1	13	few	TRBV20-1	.	CSAGGQGRTEAFF	TGCAGCGCCGGGGGGCAGGGAAGGACTGAAGCTTTCTTT
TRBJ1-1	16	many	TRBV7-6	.	CASSDDRKQLNTEAFF	TGTGCCAGCAGCGACGACAGGAAGCAACTAAACACTGAAGCTTTCTTT
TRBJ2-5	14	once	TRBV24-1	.	CATSDLDMKETQYF	TGTGCCACCAGTGATTTAGACATGAAAGAGACCCAGTACTTC
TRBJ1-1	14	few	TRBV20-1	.	CSARAGPPSTEAFF	TGCAGTGCTAGAGCGGGGCCTCCGAGCACTGAAGCTTTCTTT
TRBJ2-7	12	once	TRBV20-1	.	CSASLLSYEQYF	TGCAGTGCTAGCTTGCTCTCCTACGAGCAGTACTTC
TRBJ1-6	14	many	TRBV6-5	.	CASSWSQYNSPLHF	TGTGCCAGCAGTTGGTCCCAGTATAATTCACCCCTCCACTTT
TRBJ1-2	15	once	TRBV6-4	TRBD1	CASSEQGDSNYGYTF	TGTGCCAGCAGTGAGCAGGGGGACTCTAACTATGGCTACACCTTC
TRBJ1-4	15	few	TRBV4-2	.	CASSQDGRAVEKLFF	TGTGCCAGCAGCCAAGATGGCAGGGCTGTGGAAAAACTGTTTTTT
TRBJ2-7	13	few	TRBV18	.	CASRAAAVNEQYF	TGTGCCAGCCGAGCGGCAGCTGTCAACGAGCAGTACTTC
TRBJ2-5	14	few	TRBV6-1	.	CASSKVTRQETQYF	TGTGCCAGCAGTAAAGTAACCCGCCAAGAGACCCAGTACTTC
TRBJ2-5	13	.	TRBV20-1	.	CSASQSSRETQYF	TGCAGTGCTAGTCAATCTAGCCGTGAGACCCAGTACTTC
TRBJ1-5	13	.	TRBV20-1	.	CSAPGALNQPQHF	TGCAGTGCCCCGGGTGCTCTCAATCAGCCCCAGCATTTT
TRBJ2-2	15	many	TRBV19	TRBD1	CASSPQGGPTGELFF	TGTGCCAGTAGTCCACAAGGGGGCCCCACCGGGGAGCTGTTTTTT
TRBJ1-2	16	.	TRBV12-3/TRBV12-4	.	CASRPTTGTPNYGYTF	TGTGCCAGCAGACCTACCACCGGGACACCTAACTATGGCTACACCTTC
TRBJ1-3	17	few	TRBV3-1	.	CASSRGGWTLSGNTIYF	TGTGCCAGCAGCCGCGGCGGGTGGACCCTCTCTGGAAACACCATATATTTT